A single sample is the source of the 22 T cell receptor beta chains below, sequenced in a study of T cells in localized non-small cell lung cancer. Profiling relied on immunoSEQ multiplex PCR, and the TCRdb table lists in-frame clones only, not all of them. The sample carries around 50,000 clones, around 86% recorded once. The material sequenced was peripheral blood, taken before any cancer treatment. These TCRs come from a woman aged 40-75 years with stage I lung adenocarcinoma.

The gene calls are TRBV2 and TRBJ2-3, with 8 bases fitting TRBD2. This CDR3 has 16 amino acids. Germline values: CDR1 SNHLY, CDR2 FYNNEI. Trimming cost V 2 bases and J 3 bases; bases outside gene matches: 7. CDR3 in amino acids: CASSEIPGGRTDTQYF. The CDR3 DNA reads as TGTGCCAGCAGTGAAATCCCGGGGGGGCGTACAGATACGCAGTATTTT.

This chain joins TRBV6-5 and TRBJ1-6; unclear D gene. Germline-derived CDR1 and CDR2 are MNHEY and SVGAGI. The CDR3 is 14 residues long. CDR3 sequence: CASRIDSYNSPLHF. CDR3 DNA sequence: TGTGCGAGTAGGATCGACTCCTATAATTCACCCCTCCACTTT.

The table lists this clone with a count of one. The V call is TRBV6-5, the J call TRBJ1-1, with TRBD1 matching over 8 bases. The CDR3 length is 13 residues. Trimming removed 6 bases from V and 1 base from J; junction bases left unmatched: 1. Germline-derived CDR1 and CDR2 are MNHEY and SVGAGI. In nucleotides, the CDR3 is TGTGCCAGCAGACAGGGGGGGAACACTGAAGCTTTCTTT. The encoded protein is CASRQGGNTEAFF.

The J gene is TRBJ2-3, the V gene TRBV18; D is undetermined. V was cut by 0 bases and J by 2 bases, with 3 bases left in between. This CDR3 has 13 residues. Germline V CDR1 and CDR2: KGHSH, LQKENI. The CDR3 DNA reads TGTGCCAGCTCACCACCGAACACAGATACGCAGTATTTT. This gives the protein CASSPPNTDTQYF. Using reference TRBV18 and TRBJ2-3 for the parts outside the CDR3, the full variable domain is NAGVMQNPRHLVRRRGQEARLRCSPMKGHSHVYWYRQLPEEGLKFMVYLQKENIIDESGMPKERFSAEFPKEGPSILRIQQVVRGDSAAYFCASSPPNTDTQYFGPGTRLTVL.

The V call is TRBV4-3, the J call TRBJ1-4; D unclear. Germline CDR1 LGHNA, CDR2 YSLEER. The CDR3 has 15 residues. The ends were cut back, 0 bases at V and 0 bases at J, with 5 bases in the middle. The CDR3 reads CASSQELATNEKLFF. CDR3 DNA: TGCGCCAGCAGCCAAGAACTGGCAACTAATGAAAAACTGTTTTTT.

The chain's CDR3 is CASRGTGTGTEAFF. The CDR3 DNA reads TGTGCCAGCAGAGGGACAGGGACGGGCACTGAAGCTTTCTTT. The gene calls are TRBV25-1 and TRBJ1-1, with 9 positions matching TRBD1. Germline lookup yields CDR1 MGHDK and CDR2 SYGVNS. V lost 6 bases and J lost 4; bases outside the gene matches: 6. The length of the CDR3 is 14 residues.

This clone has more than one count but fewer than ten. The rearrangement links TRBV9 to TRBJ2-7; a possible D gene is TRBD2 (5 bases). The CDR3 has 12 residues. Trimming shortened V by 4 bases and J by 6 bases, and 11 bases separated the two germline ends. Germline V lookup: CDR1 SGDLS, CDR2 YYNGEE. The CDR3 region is CASSTDYGEQYF. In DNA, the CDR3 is TGTGCCAGCAGCACCGACTACGGCGAGCAGTACTTC.

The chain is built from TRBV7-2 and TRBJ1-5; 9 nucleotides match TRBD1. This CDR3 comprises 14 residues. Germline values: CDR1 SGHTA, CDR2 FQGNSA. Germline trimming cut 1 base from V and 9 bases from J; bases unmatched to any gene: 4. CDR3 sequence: CASSLGQGGVPQHF. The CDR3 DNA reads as TGTGCCAGCAGCTTAGGACAGGGGGGAGTGCCCCAGCATTTT.

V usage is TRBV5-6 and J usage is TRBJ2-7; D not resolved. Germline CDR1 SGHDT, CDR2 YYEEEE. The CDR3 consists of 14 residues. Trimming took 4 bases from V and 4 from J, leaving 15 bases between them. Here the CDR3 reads CASSAMSIPYEQYF. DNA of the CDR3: TGTGCCAGCAGCGCTATGAGCATCCCTTACGAGCAGTACTTC. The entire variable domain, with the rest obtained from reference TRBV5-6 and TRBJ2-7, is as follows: DAGVTQSPTHLIKTRGQQVTLRCSPKSGHDTVSWYQQALGQGPQFIFQYYEEEERQRGNFPDRFSGHQFPNYSSELNVNALLLGDSALYLCASSAMSIPYEQYFGPGTRLTVT.

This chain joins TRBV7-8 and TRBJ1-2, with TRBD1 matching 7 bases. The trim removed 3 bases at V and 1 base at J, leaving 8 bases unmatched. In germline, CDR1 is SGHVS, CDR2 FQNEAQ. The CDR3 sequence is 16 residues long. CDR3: CASSLPRGPFNYGYTF. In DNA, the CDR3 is TGTGCCAGCAGCTTGCCAAGGGGGCCCTTTAACTATGGCTACACCTTC.

The CDR3 DNA reads TGTGCCAGCAGAAAATACGAGCAGTACTTC. Translation: CASRKYEQYF. The gene calls are TRBV28 and TRBJ2-7, with D unclear. In germline, CDR1 is MDHEN, CDR2 SYDVKM. The CDR3 length is 10 residues. V was shortened by 6 bases and J by 4 bases, with 4 bases between the two germline ends.

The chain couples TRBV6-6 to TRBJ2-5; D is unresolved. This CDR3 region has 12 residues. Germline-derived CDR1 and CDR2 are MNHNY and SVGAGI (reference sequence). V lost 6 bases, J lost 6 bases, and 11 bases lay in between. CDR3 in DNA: TGTGCCAGCAGCCCTTCAGAAAAGACCCAGTACTTC. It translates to CASSPSEKTQYF.

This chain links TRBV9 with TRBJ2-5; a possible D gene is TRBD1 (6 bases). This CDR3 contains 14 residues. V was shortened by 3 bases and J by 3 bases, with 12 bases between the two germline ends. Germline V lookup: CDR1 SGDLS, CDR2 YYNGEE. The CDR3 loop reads CASSAGTSEETQYF. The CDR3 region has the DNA TGTGCCAGCAGCGCTGGGACATCCGAAGAGACCCAGTACTTC.

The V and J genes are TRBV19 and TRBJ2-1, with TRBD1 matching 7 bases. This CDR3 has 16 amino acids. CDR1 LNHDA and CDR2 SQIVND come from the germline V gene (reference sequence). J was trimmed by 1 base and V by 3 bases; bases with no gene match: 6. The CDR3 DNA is TGTGCCAGTAGTATCCTAGGGGGCAGTTCCTACAATGAGCAGTTCTTC. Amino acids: CASSILGGSSYNEQFF.

CDR3 nucleotide sequence: TGTGCCTGGAGTGTACGCGGAAATTTCTACAATGAGCAGTTCTTC. Protein sequence: CAWSVRGNFYNEQFF. V gene TRBV30 combines with J gene TRBJ2-1; D is unclear. CDR1 is GTSNPN, CDR2 SVGIG, per germline (reference sequence). The V end lost 0 bases, the J end lost 3 bases, and 12 bases lay between the germline ends. This CDR3 comprises 15 residues. Complete variable domain (other parts from reference TRBV30 and TRBJ2-1): SQTIHQWPATLVQPVGSPLSLECTVEGTSNPNLYWYRQAAGRGLQLLFYSVGIGQISSEVPQNLSASRPQDRQFILSSKKLLLSDSGFYLCAWSVRGNFYNEQFFGPGTRLTVL.

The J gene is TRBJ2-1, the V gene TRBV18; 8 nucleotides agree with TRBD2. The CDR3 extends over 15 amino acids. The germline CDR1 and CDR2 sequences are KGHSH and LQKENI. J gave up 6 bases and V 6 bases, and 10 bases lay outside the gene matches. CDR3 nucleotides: TGTGCCAGCTCCCCTTACGGGGGGGGTCCCAATGAGCAGTTCTTC. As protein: CASSPYGGGPNEQFF.

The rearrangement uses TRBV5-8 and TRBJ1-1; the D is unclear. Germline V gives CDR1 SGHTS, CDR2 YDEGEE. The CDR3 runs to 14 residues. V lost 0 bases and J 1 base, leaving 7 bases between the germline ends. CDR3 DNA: TGTGCCAGCAGCTTGGGACTCAAGAACACTGAAGCTTTCTTT. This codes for CASSLGLKNTEAFF. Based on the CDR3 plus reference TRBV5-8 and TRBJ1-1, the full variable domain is EAGVTQSPTHLIKTRGQQATLRCSPISGHTSVYWYQQALGLGLQFLLWYDEGEERNRGNFPPRFSGRQFPNYSSELNVNALELEDSALYLCASSLGLKNTEAFFGQGTRLTVV.

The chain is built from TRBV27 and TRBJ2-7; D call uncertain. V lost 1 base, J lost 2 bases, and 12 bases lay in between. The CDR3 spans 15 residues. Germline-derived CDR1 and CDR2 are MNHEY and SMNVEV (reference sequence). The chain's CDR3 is CASSLFRIGPYEQYF. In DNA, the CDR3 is TGTGCCAGCAGTTTATTCCGGATAGGCCCCTACGAGCAGTACTTC.

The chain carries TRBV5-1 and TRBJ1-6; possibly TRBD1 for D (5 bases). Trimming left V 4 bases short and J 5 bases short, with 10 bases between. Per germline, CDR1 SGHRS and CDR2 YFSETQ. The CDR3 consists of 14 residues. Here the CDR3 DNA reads TGCGCCAGCAGCCCGGGGGGAAATAATTCACCCCTCCACTTT. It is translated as CASSPGGNNSPLHF.

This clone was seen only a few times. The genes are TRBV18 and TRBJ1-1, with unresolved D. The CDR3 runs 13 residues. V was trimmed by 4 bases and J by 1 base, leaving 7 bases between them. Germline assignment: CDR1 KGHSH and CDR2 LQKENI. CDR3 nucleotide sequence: TGTGCCAGCTCACAACTTGAGAACACTGAAGCTTTCTTT. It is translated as CASSQLENTEAFF.

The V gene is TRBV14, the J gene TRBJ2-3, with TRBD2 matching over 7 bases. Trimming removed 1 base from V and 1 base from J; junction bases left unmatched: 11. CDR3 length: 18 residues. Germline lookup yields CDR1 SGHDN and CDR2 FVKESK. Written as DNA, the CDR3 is TGTGCCAGCAGCCAAGGAAGAGGAGCGGGGCCCCGCACAGATACGCAGTATTTT. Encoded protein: CASSQGRGAGPRTDTQYF. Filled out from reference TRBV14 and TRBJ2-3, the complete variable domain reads EAGVTQFPSHSVIEKGQTVTLRCDPISGHDNLYWYRRVMGKEIKFLLHFVKESKQDESGMPNNRFLAERTGGTYSTLKVQPAELEDSGVYFCASSQGRGAGPRTDTQYFGPGTRLTVL.

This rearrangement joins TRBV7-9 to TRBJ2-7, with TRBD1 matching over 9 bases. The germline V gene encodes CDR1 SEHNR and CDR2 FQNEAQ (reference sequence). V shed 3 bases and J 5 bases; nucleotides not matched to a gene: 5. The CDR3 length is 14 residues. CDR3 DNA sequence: TGTGCCAGCAGCTTCCGGGACAGGGACCACGAGCAGTACTTC. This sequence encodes CASSFRDRDHEQYF.